These 2 T cell receptor beta chains were sequenced from one sample in a study of long-term antiretroviral therapy in people with HIV. They ran version v3.0 of the immunoSEQ assay at survey level. This table comes from immunoSEQ multiplex PCR, and its TCRdb copy is limited to in-frame clones, with some not included. Among 30,000 to 40,000 clones listed, around 85% were seen once. The sequenced sample was unsorted PBMCs, obtained roughly 3.5 years after starting antiretroviral therapy. These receptors originate from a man aged 18 to 29 with HIV.

A single count supports this clone. This sequence joins TRBV6-1 and TRBJ1-1; unclear D gene. CDR1 and CDR2 (germline): MNHNS, SASEGT. V lost 2 bases, J lost 1 base, and 5 bases lay in between. The CDR3 has 13 residues. CDR3 in DNA: TGTGCCAGCAGTGAAAAAAGGAACACTGAAGCTTTCTTT. The encoded protein is CASSEKRNTEAFF.

The chain carries TRBV7-8 and TRBJ2-7; D gene ambiguous. V dropped 6 bases and J dropped 0 bases, with 6 bases sitting between them. Germline CDR1 and CDR2: SGHVS and FQNEAQ. The CDR3 contains 12 residues. The CDR3 sequence is CASSHSSYEQYF. CDR3 in DNA: TGTGCCAGCAGTCACTCCTCCTACGAGCAGTACTTC.